The 32 T cell receptor beta chains given below trace back to one sample, sequenced in a study of PD-L1 blockade in urothelial cancer. The method was immunoSEQ multiplex PCR; TCRdb's version includes in-frame clones alone and lacks a portion of them. There are some 84,000 clones in the sample; 82% occur only once, and over 7.5% lies in the top ten. The starting material was PBMCs, obtained around atezolizumab (anti-PD-L1) treatment. The receptors here all came from a man aged 70 or older with urothelial cancer.

This chain uses TRBV9 with TRBJ2-2; 11 bases are shared with TRBD2. The V gene's germline CDR1 is SGDLS and CDR2 YYNGEE. The ends lost 4 bases at V and 7 bases at J; junction bases unmatched: 12. CDR3 size: 17 residues. As DNA, the CDR3 is TGTGCCAGCAGCCCTATAGCGGGAGGGCCCATCGTCGGGGAGCTGTTTTTT. This encodes CASSPIAGGPIVGELFF.

The count of this clone is one. V gene TRBV2 combines with J gene TRBJ2-1; TRBD1 matches 10 bases. CDR1 is SNHLY, CDR2 FYNNEI, per germline. CDR3 length: 14 amino acids. V was pared by 5 bases and J by 5 bases, with 3 bases of the junction left unmatched. CDR3 nucleotide sequence: TGTGCCAGCAGTCGGGACAGGGGCCACAATGAGCAGTTCTTC. Its translation: CASSRDRGHNEQFF.

This sequence joins TRBV19 and TRBJ1-6; D is uncertain. V lost 4 bases and J 7 bases, leaving 14 bases between the germline ends. Germline V gene data show CDR1 as LNHDA and CDR2 as SQIVND (reference sequence). This CDR3 spans 15 amino acids. The CDR3 is CASSSGEALNSPLHF. DNA of the CDR3: TGTGCCAGTAGTAGCGGGGAGGCCCTCAATTCACCCCTCCACTTT.

The CDR3 sequence: CSATVPDEQYF. DNA for the CDR3: TGCAGTGCTACAGTACCAGACGAGCAGTACTTC. The chain carries TRBV20-1 and TRBJ2-7; D remains unclear. The germline V and J ends were trimmed by 4 bases and 5 bases, with 9 bases remaining between them. This CDR3 comprises 11 residues. Germline V lookup: CDR1 DFQATT, CDR2 SNEGSKA (reference sequence).

J is TRBJ2-7 and V is TRBV29-1; 12 positions match TRBD1. Unmatched junction bases numbered 14, after V lost 7 bases and J lost 7 bases. The CDR3 has 15 amino acids. CDR1 and CDR2 (germline): SQVTM, ANQGSEA. CDR3 sequence reads: CSGKGPGQGAGEQYF. In nucleotides, the CDR3 is TGCAGCGGCAAAGGTCCGGGACAGGGGGCTGGAGAGCAGTACTTC.

The V gene is TRBV7-9, the J gene TRBJ1-2; TRBD1 matches at 10 bases. With 1 base clipped from V and 2 bases from J, the junction kept 1 base outside the gene matches. CDR1 is SEHNR and CDR2 is FQNEAQ in the germline V gene (reference sequence). The CDR3 sequence is 15 residues long. The CDR3 reads CASSLGQGANYGYTF. The CDR3 nucleotides are TGTGCCAGCAGCTTAGGACAGGGGGCAAACTATGGCTACACCTTC.

The V call is TRBV19, the J call TRBJ2-2; TRBD1 aligns across 10 bases. CDR3 length: 16 amino acids. CDR1 LNHDA and CDR2 SQIVND come from the germline V gene (reference sequence). V gave up 4 bases and J gave up 4 bases; unmatched junction bases: 6. The CDR3 sequence: CASSTRDRGSTGELFF. Written as DNA, the CDR3 is TGTGCCAGTAGTACCCGGGACAGGGGTTCCACCGGGGAGCTGTTTTTT.

The V gene is TRBV5-6, the J gene TRBJ2-5; 9 nucleotides line up with TRBD1. The CDR3 extends over 15 amino acids. The germline gives CDR1 SGHDT, CDR2 YYEEEE. V lost 1 base, J lost 7 bases, and 8 bases stayed unmatched. Written as DNA, the CDR3 is TGTGCCAGCAGCTTGTGGACAGGGGACGGGATGACCCAGTACTTC. The encoded protein is CASSLWTGDGMTQYF.

The rearrangement uses TRBV18 and TRBJ2-1; tentatively, D is TRBD2 (6 bases). Germline V CDR1 and CDR2: KGHSH, LQKENI. This CDR3 spans 16 amino acids. The V and J ends lost 6 bases and 1 base respectively, with 16 bases between them. The CDR3 DNA sequence: TGTGCCAGCTCCCGAGACCTGGGAGGATCCTACAATGAGCAGTTCTTC. Translating it yields CASSRDLGGSYNEQFF.

This rearrangement joins TRBV4-1 to TRBJ1-2; 9 bases match TRBD1. V lost 1 base, J lost 6 bases, and 9 bases stayed unmatched. The CDR3 covers 16 residues. Germline V gene data show CDR1 as MGHRA and CDR2 as YSYEKL. The CDR3: CASSQGPSQGADGYTF. CDR3 bases: TGCGCCAGCAGCCAAGGGCCCTCACAGGGGGCAGATGGCTACACCTTC.

The chain links TRBV27 to TRBJ2-2, with 10 bases matching TRBD2. Per the germline V gene, CDR1 is MNHEY and CDR2 is SMNVEV (reference sequence). The J segment lost 6 bases and the V segment lost 5 bases, leaving 3 bases of the junction unmatched. The CDR3 totals 14 residues. The CDR3 protein is CASSPGLAAGELFF. The CDR3 DNA is TGTGCCAGCAGTCCCGGACTAGCGGCCGGGGAGCTGTTTTTT.

As for this clone: The sample has other DNA sequences that encode this CDR3 too. This chain's CDR3 is CASSRTSGSYEQYF. The DNA of the CDR3 is TGTGCCAGTAGTAGGACTAGCGGGAGCTACGAGCAGTACTTC. The chain employs TRBV19 and TRBJ2-7; 13 nucleotides match TRBD2. Germline V gene lookup returns CDR1 LNHDA and CDR2 SQIVND (reference sequence). V gave up 4 bases and J gave up 3 bases; unmatched junction bases: 0. The CDR3 contains 14 residues.

The rearrangement joins TRBV14 to TRBJ2-3, with a weak D call TRBD2 (6 bases). The germline V and J ends were trimmed by 3 bases and 6 bases, with 13 bases remaining between them. CDR3 length: 14 amino acids. Germline V lookup: CDR1 SGHDN, CDR2 FVKESK. Here the CDR3 reads CASSQGLPGDTQYF. In DNA form, the CDR3 reads TGTGCCAGCAGCCAGGGACTCCCCGGGGATACGCAGTATTTT.

This chain connects TRBV6-1 to TRBJ2-2; maybe TRBD2 (7 bases). V lost 4 bases and J 3 bases, leaving 15 bases between the germline ends. CDR1 and CDR2 from the germline V gene are MNHNS and SASEGT. CDR3 size: 16 residues. The CDR3 loop is CASSGGGGFDTGELFF. CDR3 bases: TGTGCCAGCAGTGGGGGAGGGGGTTTCGACACCGGGGAGCTGTTTTTT.

The chain couples TRBV9 to TRBJ2-2; D unclear. The CDR3 has 14 residues. Germline CDR1 reads SGDLS; CDR2 reads YYNGEE. Trimming removed 2 bases from V and 1 base from J, with 6 bases in between. CDR3 sequence: CASSVSVNTGELFF. The CDR3 DNA is TGTGCCAGCAGCGTGTCTGTGAACACCGGGGAGCTGTTTTTT.

For this clone: Other DNA sequences in the same sample also yield this CDR3. The rearrangement links TRBV28 to TRBJ2-3, with TRBD2 as a possible D gene (6 bases). V was cut by 3 bases and J by 3 bases, with 10 bases left in between. Per the germline V gene, CDR1 is MDHEN and CDR2 is SYDVKM. The length of the CDR3 is 14 residues. The DNA of the CDR3 is TGTGCCAGCAGTTTTTTGAGCGGGACAGATACGCAGTATTTT. Translation gives CASSFLSGTDTQYF.

The genes are TRBV4-3 and TRBJ2-3; 9 nucleotides align to TRBD2. This CDR3 region has 19 residues. The germline V gene has CDR1 LGHNA and CDR2 YSLEER. The J segment lost 0 bases and the V segment lost 3 bases, leaving 13 bases of the junction unmatched. CDR3 DNA: TGCGCCAGCAGCCAGGGTGTCGCGGGAGGGCCATTTAGCACAGATACGCAGTATTTT. This sequence encodes CASSQGVAGGPFSTDTQYF.

This clone was detected only once. The V gene is TRBV7-2, the J gene TRBJ2-1, with D possibly being TRBD1 (5 bases). This CDR3 is built from 13 residues. V was shortened by 5 bases and J by 7 bases, with 12 bases between the two germline ends. CDR1 and CDR2 from the germline V gene are SGHTA and FQGNSA. The CDR3 nucleotides read TGTGCCAGCAGCACTTTCAGGGTAAATGAGCAGTTCTTC. This translates into CASSTFRVNEQFF.

This chain connects TRBV11-2 to TRBJ2-7; 7 bases agree with TRBD1. Germline CDR1 and CDR2: SGHAT and FQNNGV. Trimming removed 5 bases from V and 4 bases from J; junction bases left unmatched: 11. CDR3 length: 15 amino acids. The CDR3 nucleotides read TGTGCCAGCAGCCCAGCCCTGGGACAGATATACGAGCAGTACTTC. Translating it yields CASSPALGQIYEQYF.

The rearrangement links TRBV5-5 to TRBJ2-1, with TRBD2 matching 7 bases. Germline values: CDR1 SGHKS, CDR2 YYEKEE (reference sequence). CDR3 length: 17 amino acids. The V and J ends lost 3 bases and 0 bases, in that order; junction bases with no gene match: 9. CDR3 bases: TGTGCCAGCAGCTCCCGACTTGAGCGGGGCTCCTACAATGAGCAGTTCTTC. Amino acid sequence: CASSSRLERGSYNEQFF.

The chain links TRBV9 to TRBJ2-5; D possibly corresponds to TRBD2 (6 bases). The CDR3 sequence is 15 residues long. In germline, CDR1 is SGDLS, CDR2 YYNGEE. Trimming pared 4 bases from V and 5 bases from J, leaving 18 bases between. CDR3 loop: CASSPQRAPGETQYF. CDR3 DNA sequence: TGTGCCAGCAGCCCCCAGCGGGCGCCGGGGGAGACCCAGTACTTC. The whole variable domain, filled in from reference TRBV9 and TRBJ2-5, reads DSGVTQTPKHLITATGQRVTLRCSPRSGDLSVYWYQQSLDQGLQFLIQYYNGEERAKGNILERFSAQQFPDLHSELNLSSLELGDSALYFCASSPQRAPGETQYFGPGTRLLVL.

The sample holds a few counts of this clone. The rearrangement links TRBV4-1 to TRBJ2-1, with 11 bases matching TRBD2. The CDR3 runs 20 residues. V was clipped by 4 bases and J by 5 bases; unmatched bases: 19. Germline CDR1 reads MGHRA; CDR2 reads YSYEKL. CDR3 loop: CASSRFPGLAAIGPDNEQFF. The CDR3 coding sequence is TGCGCCAGCAGCCGATTTCCGGGACTAGCGGCTATTGGTCCCGACAATGAGCAGTTCTTC.

This clone came up a few times. The rearrangement uses TRBV9 and TRBJ2-3; 11 nucleotides match TRBD2. Losses at the gene ends were 5 bases for V and 4 bases for J; bases not matched to a gene: 6. The CDR3 has 15 amino acids. Germline V CDR1 and CDR2: SGDLS, YYNGEE. CDR3 region: CASSFSGGASDTQYF. CDR3 coding DNA: TGTGCCAGCAGTTTTAGCGGGGGGGCCTCAGATACGCAGTATTTT.

The gene calls are TRBV5-5 and TRBJ1-1; D unclear. Trimming left V 2 bases short and J 1 base short, with 9 bases between. This CDR3 is 14 amino acids long. The germline V gene encodes CDR1 SGHKS and CDR2 YYEKEE (reference sequence). CDR3 amino acids: CASSFRGRNTEAFF. The CDR3 DNA sequence: TGTGCCAGCAGCTTCCGTGGGAGGAACACTGAAGCTTTCTTT.

This chain links TRBV7-2 with TRBJ1-2; D not resolved. The CDR3 has 14 residues. Between the trimmed V and J ends, which lost 1 base and 3 bases, there was a span of 9 bases. From germline, CDR1 is SGHTA and CDR2 FQGNSA. The CDR3 loop reads CASSLVAGDYGYTF. The CDR3 region has the DNA TGTGCCAGCAGCTTAGTTGCCGGGGACTATGGCTACACCTTC. Full variable domain (remainder filled in from reference TRBV7-2 and TRBJ1-2): GAGVSQSPSNKVTEKGKDVELRCDPISGHTALYWYRQSLGQGLEFLIYFQGNSAPDKSGLPSDRFSAERTGGSVSTLTIQRTQQEDSAVYLCASSLVAGDYGYTFGSGTRLTVV.

The J gene is TRBJ1-2, the V gene TRBV5-5; D perhaps matches TRBD1 (6 bases). This CDR3 is 14 amino acids long. Trimming took 4 bases from V and 8 from J, leaving 18 bases between them. Germline V gene data show CDR1 as SGHKS and CDR2 as YYEKEE (reference sequence). The CDR3 nucleotides are TGTGCCAGCAGCACTTGGACAGTGCCGGGAGGCTACACCTTC. Protein product: CASSTWTVPGGYTF.

The chain couples TRBV6-6 to TRBJ2-5, with 9 bases matching TRBD1. This CDR3 spans 16 amino acids. Germline trimming cut 2 bases from V and 5 bases from J; bases unmatched to any gene: 9. Germline values: CDR1 MNHNY, CDR2 SVGAGI (reference sequence). The CDR3 region is CASSYDGTGLWETQYF. The CDR3 coding sequence is TGTGCCAGCAGTTACGACGGGACAGGGTTGTGGGAGACCCAGTACTTC.

The chain employs TRBV5-5 and TRBJ2-7; TRBD1 agrees at 8 bases. Trimming cost V 3 bases and J 12 bases; bases outside gene matches: 11. The CDR3 length is 13 residues. CDR1 is SGHKS, CDR2 YYEKEE, per germline (reference sequence). The CDR3 nucleotides read TGTGCCAGCAGCTCTACACCGGACAGGGTCAGGTACTTC. This gives the protein CASSSTPDRVRYF.

J is TRBJ2-5 and V is TRBV10-3; 10 bases line up with TRBD2. Per the germline V gene, CDR1 is ENHRY and CDR2 is SYGVKD. The CDR3 runs to 15 residues. Losses at the gene ends were 2 bases for V and 2 bases for J; bases not matched to a gene: 2. For the CDR3, the DNA is TGTGCCATCAGTGAGCTAGCGGGGGAGCAAGAGACCCAGTACTTC. Translating gives CAISELAGEQETQYF.

The J gene is TRBJ2-1, the V gene TRBV11-2; 10 bases align to TRBD2. The length of the CDR3 is 16 residues. Per germline, CDR1 SGHAT and CDR2 FQNNGV. The V segment lost 4 bases and the J segment 4 bases; nucleotides outside the gene matches: 7. CDR3 sequence reads: CASSSFSGRHYNEQFF. DNA for the CDR3: TGTGCCAGCAGCTCCTTTAGCGGGAGGCATTACAATGAGCAGTTCTTC. Based on the CDR3 plus reference TRBV11-2 and TRBJ2-1, the full variable domain is EAGVAQSPRYKIIEKRQSVAFWCNPISGHATLYWYQQILGQGPKLLIQFQNNGVVDDSQLPKDRFSAERLKGVDSTLKIQPAKLEDSAVYLCASSSFSGRHYNEQFFGPGTRLTVL.

The chain has TRBV5-1 and TRBJ2-5, with D uncertain. This CDR3 is built from 15 residues. The ends were cut back, 0 bases at V and 2 bases at J, with 11 bases in the middle. Germline CDR1 is SGHRS and CDR2 is YFSETQ. The CDR3 sequence: CASSLGPGLQETQYF. The CDR3 coding sequence is TGCGCCAGCAGCTTGGGGCCGGGTTTGCAAGAGACCCAGTACTTC. The entire variable domain, with the rest obtained from reference TRBV5-1 and TRBJ2-5, is as follows: KAGVTQTPRYLIKTRGQQVTLSCSPISGHRSVSWYQQTPGQGLQFLFEYFSETQRNKGNFPGRFSGRQFSNSRSEMNVSTLELGDSALYLCASSLGPGLQETQYFGPGTRLLVL.

The CDR3 DNA reads as TGTGCCAGCAGAGCAGGGCTCCGCTCTGGAAACACCATATATTTT. Translating gives CASRAGLRSGNTIYF. This sequence joins TRBV6-5 and TRBJ1-3, with TRBD1 as a possible D gene (5 bases). Germline lookup yields CDR1 MNHEY and CDR2 SVGAGI. This CDR3 has 15 amino acids. V shed 6 bases and J shed 0 bases, with 12 bases lying between them.